Given below is one TCR beta chain in context. What this receptor recognizes is not known. Per-base quality was not reported, and no clone a single base away is much larger than it. The sample belongs to a study of T cell responses to AZD1222 COVID-19 vaccine (dated by TCRdb to about 2021). Background on the whole study: AZD1222 recipients whose second dose came at about 4 weeks and those whose second dose came at about 12 weeks were combined into one group, since spike-specific TCR depth and breadth did not differ between the two schedules. Trial participants were enrolled into age subgroups of 18-55, 56-69 and 70-plus years, which contained approximately 150, 30 and 60 TCR-sequenced participants, respectively. TCR sequencing was performed for approximately 240 trial participants, of whom roughly 200 were given two doses of AZD1222 and some 25 were given two doses of MenACWY control vaccine. General findings and caveats noted by the study authors: The 56-69-year group was small, and its depth increase did not reach significance, likely because of low power. Most participants were white British and females outnumbered males, and the authors suggested that clonal diversity may have been underestimated. Because no day 14 peak-response samples were available, repertoires were characterized only after the peak T cell response. Conclusions about previously exposed vaccinees are limited, since just five or six AZD1222 recipients were seropositive for SARS-CoV-2 at baseline. Reportedly, close to half of the unique spike-specific TCRs recognized epitopes lying outside the regions that are mutated in the B.1.351 and B.1.1.7 variants. After two AZD1222 doses, both the breadth and the depth of spike-specific TCRs were significantly higher than at day 0 and than in MenACWY recipients. Vaccine-associated CD4 TCRs spanned the whole spike protein, with dominant responses in regions 160-218 and 743-854.

The CDR3 holds 16 amino acids from the cysteine to the phenylalanine. The kept DNA is CDR3 alone, 48 bases in frame from the first base. Per the germline V gene (reference sequence), LGHDT is the CDR1 and YNNKEL is the CDR2. The V end loses 0 bases and the J end loses 4 bases, and a stretch of 16 bases separates them. The CDR3 regions of human TCRbeta chains were subjected to immunosequencing. Concerning the study's data processing: TCRs in the repertoires were compared against a reference library of SARS-CoV-2-specific TCRs that had been generated with the MIRA antigen-specificity platform. Breadth was defined as the fraction of unique TCRs that were SARS-CoV-2-associated. Depth was defined as the fraction of total T cells that were SARS-CoV-2-associated. Each spike-specific TCR was assigned to its reactive spike region and to a CD4 or CD8 class using the MIRA data. Log10-transformed breadth and depth values were compared by one-way ANOVA with Sidak's multiple comparisons tests. The source is immuneACCESS, and TCRdb retained only in-frame sequences with V and J called. Part of the clones is not carried over; for the studies checked, unresolved V genes explain less than half of this, and the remainder is unexplained. The V and J calls and clone size come from that table; D and trimming were worked out from the DNA. The sample table lists about 94,000 clones, about 88% of them with a count of one. The ten biggest clones cover 13% of the sample.

The meaning of the sample's time point label: baseline before first vaccination. The vaccinee samples were drawn from two UK trials, COV001 and COV002, one of which was a single-blind randomized controlled phase 2/3 trial testing AZD1222 (ChAdOx1 nCoV-19) in healthy adults. For TCRbeta chain sequencing, PBMC samples from trial participants were taken at day 0 and at day 28 after the second dose. The sequence is built from TRBV3-1 (or the pseudogene TRBV3-2) and TRBJ2-7, and TRBD1 may be the D gene, going by 7 matching bases. This specimen was peripheral blood, taken on day 0 of AZD1222 vaccination. The receptor's source is an adult in good health. The sequence in DNA is TGTGCCAGCAGCCAAGATAGGCAGGGGGGTACTTACGAGCAGTACTTC. This sequence encodes CASSQDRQGGTYEQYF.